A single sample gave rise to the 30 T cell receptor beta chains below, sequenced in a study of OX40 agonist ivuxolimab in advanced cancers. Profiled with immunoSEQ multiplex PCR; TCRdb holds only in-frame clones, not every one. This sample carries under 100,000 clones, more than 70% of them seen once, and the ten largest clones take 2% to 2.5%. The starting material was CD4+ or CD8+ T cells sorted from blood, obtained in a trial of the OX40 agonist ivuxolimab. The receptors were gathered from an adult with an advanced solid tumor such as melanoma, head and neck, liver or kidney cancer.

V gene TRBV18 combines with J gene TRBJ2-5; 10 nucleotides align to TRBD2. V trimming: 3 bases; J trimming: 9 bases; junction bases outside the gene matches: 10. Germline V CDR1 and CDR2: KGHSH, LQKENI. The CDR3 consists of 15 residues. CDR3 in amino acids: CASSPRLAGVGSQYF. The CDR3 nucleotides read TGTGCCAGCTCACCTAGACTAGCGGGTGTTGGGTCCCAGTACTTC. The variable domain in full, completed from reference TRBV18 and TRBJ2-5, reads NAGVMQNPRHLVRRRGQEARLRCSPMKGHSHVYWYRQLPEEGLKFMVYLQKENIIDESGMPKERFSAEFPKEGPSILRIQQVVRGDSAAYFCASSPRLAGVGSQYFGPGTRLLVL.

This clone was seen more than once but under ten times. J is TRBJ1-6 and V is TRBV5-6; weak D call: TRBD1 (6 bases). Looked up from germline, CDR1 is SGHDT and CDR2 is YYEEEE. V lost 4 bases and J lost 9, with 8 bases in between. The CDR3 runs 12 residues. CDR3 in amino acids: CASSIQGSPLHF. In DNA form, the CDR3 reads TGTGCCAGCAGCATACAGGGTTCACCCCTCCACTTT.

This chain joins TRBV11-2 and TRBJ2-3, with D uncertain. The V end lost 0 bases, the J end lost 3 bases, and 7 bases lay between the germline ends. Germline CDR1 and CDR2: SGHAT and FQNNGV. The CDR3 sequence is 14 residues long. The CDR3 DNA reads TGTGCCAGCAGCTTAGATATACAGACAGATACGCAGTATTTT. Amino acid sequence: CASSLDIQTDTQYF.

The chain has TRBV6-1 and TRBJ1-6, with D unclear. The length of the CDR3 is 13 residues. Trimming took off 11 bases at V and 5 bases at J, with 13 bases between the two ends. The V gene's germline CDR1 is MNHNS and CDR2 SASEGT. The CDR3 is CAGREPNNSPLHF. The CDR3 DNA sequence: TGTGCCGGCCGGGAGCCTAATAATTCACCCCTCCACTTT.

The chain links TRBV14 to TRBJ1-2, with 8 nucleotides matching TRBD1. The CDR3 is made up of 15 amino acids. After removal of 2 bases from V and 4 bases from J, the junction contained 6 bases not matched to a gene. Germline lookup yields CDR1 SGHDN and CDR2 FVKESK. CDR3 loop: CASSQQGAFGYGYTF. In DNA, the CDR3 is TGTGCCAGCAGCCAACAGGGGGCCTTTGGCTATGGCTACACCTTC.

This clone came up once. The chain is built from TRBV11-2 and TRBJ2-7, with a possible D match to TRBD1 (5 bases). CDR3 size: 16 residues. Germline V gives CDR1 SGHAT, CDR2 FQNNGV. Trimming stripped 3 bases from V and 3 bases from J, with 18 bases between. The CDR3 DNA follows: TGTGCCAGCAGCTTTGTCAGCCCAGGGTCTTTCTACGAGCAGTACTTC. As protein: CASSFVSPGSFYEQYF.

The chain carries TRBV2 and TRBJ1-5; 7 positions agree with TRBD1. This CDR3 is 13 amino acids long. Germline CDR1 SNHLY, CDR2 FYNNEI. V trimming: 8 bases; J trimming: 4 bases; junction bases outside the gene matches: 5. CDR3 DNA: TGTGCCAGCGTGGGACAGCCTAATCAGCCCCAGCATTTT. Translation: CASVGQPNQPQHF.

This clone occurred a few times. The chain couples TRBV6-1 to TRBJ1-2; D not certain. CDR1 is MNHNS, CDR2 SASEGT, per germline. The CDR3 sequence is 15 residues long. Deletions cut 5 bases from V and 8 bases from J, with 21 bases between. The CDR3 coding sequence is TGTGCCAGCAGTCACGGCGGGGTTCAGAGTAGGGGCTACACCTTC. Amino acids: CASSHGGVQSRGYTF.

The chain couples TRBV19 to TRBJ1-1; D ambiguous. Germline V gives CDR1 LNHDA, CDR2 SQIVND (reference sequence). Trimming pared 7 bases from V and 4 bases from J, leaving 13 bases between. The CDR3 is 13 residues long. CDR3 in amino acids: CASTNLRGTEAFF. The DNA for the CDR3 is TGTGCCAGTACCAACCTGAGAGGCACTGAAGCTTTCTTT.

The chain has TRBV7-9 and TRBJ1-3, with 7 nucleotides matching TRBD1. The CDR3 runs 14 residues. J lost 4 bases, V lost 5 bases, and 5 bases had no gene match. Germline V CDR1 and CDR2: SEHNR, FQNEAQ (reference sequence). The CDR3 region has the DNA TGTGCCAGCAGCGTACAGGGGATCGGAAACACCATATATTTT. It yields the protein CASSVQGIGNTIYF. Based on the CDR3 plus reference TRBV7-9 and TRBJ1-3, the full variable domain is DTGVSQNPRHKITKRGQNVTFRCDPISEHNRLYWYRQTLGQGPEFLTYFQNEAQLEKSRLLSDRFSAERPKGSFSTLEIQRTEQGDSAMYLCASSVQGIGNTIYFGEGSWLTVV.

V and J are TRBV2 and TRBJ2-1, with 9 bases matching TRBD1. The CDR3 loop spans 15 amino acids. The V segment lost 5 bases and the J segment 7 bases; nucleotides outside the gene matches: 9. CDR1 and CDR2 (germline): SNHLY, FYNNEI. CDR3 bases: TGTGCCAGCAGTTCGGACAGGGGATCGAGGAATGAGCAGTTCTTC. This codes for CASSSDRGSRNEQFF.

This clone was counted a few times. The chain is built from TRBV19 and TRBJ1-2; D not certain. The germline V gene has CDR1 LNHDA and CDR2 SQIVND (reference sequence). The V end lost 7 bases, the J end lost 3 bases, and 15 bases lay between the germline ends. The CDR3 sequence is 14 residues long. The CDR3 is CASMSPGRDYGYTF. The CDR3 DNA reads TGTGCCAGTATGAGCCCCGGACGGGACTATGGCTACACCTTC. Combining the CDR3 with reference TRBV19 and TRBJ1-2 gives the whole variable domain DGGITQSPKYLFRKEGQNVTLSCEQNLNHDAMYWYRQDPGQGLRLIYYSQIVNDFQKGDIAEGYSVSREKKESFPLTVTSAQKNPTAFYLCASMSPGRDYGYTFGSGTRLTVV.

This clone was seen just once. This chain connects TRBV28 to TRBJ1-2, with D uncertain. V was cut by 5 bases and J by 3 bases, with 13 bases left in between. Per germline, CDR1 MDHEN and CDR2 SYDVKM. The CDR3 runs 14 residues. CDR3 residues: CASSPAGGYYGYTF. Here the CDR3 DNA reads TGTGCCAGCAGTCCCGCCGGCGGATACTATGGCTACACCTTC.

CDR3 DNA sequence: TGTGCCATCAGTGAGGACGGAACAGGGGCGGGAGAGACCCAGTACTTC. Its translation is CAISEDGTGAGETQYF. The chain uses TRBV10-3 and TRBJ2-5; 7 bases align to TRBD1. The CDR3 loop spans 16 amino acids. The germline gives CDR1 ENHRY, CDR2 SYGVKD. V gave up 2 bases and J gave up 4 bases; unmatched junction bases: 10.

The rearrangement links TRBV5-1 to TRBJ1-1, with D unclear. Germline V lookup: CDR1 SGHRS, CDR2 YFSETQ. V was clipped by 2 bases and J by 3 bases, with 8 bases between them. The CDR3 totals 13 residues. The CDR3 DNA reads TGCGCCAGCAGCTTACTTTTGGACACTGAAGCTTTCTTT. Its protein product is CASSLLLDTEAFF. Looking up the rest from reference TRBV5-1 and TRBJ1-1 gives the full variable domain: KAGVTQTPRYLIKTRGQQVTLSCSPISGHRSVSWYQQTPGQGLQFLFEYFSETQRNKGNFPGRFSGRQFSNSRSEMNVSTLELGDSALYLCASSLLLDTEAFFGQGTRLTVV.

CDR3 in DNA: TGTGCCAGTAGTATGGGGGGGGATTCACCCCTCCACTTT. This gives the protein CASSMGGDSPLHF. The chain uses TRBV19 and TRBJ1-6; perhaps TRBD1 as D (5 bases). CDR1 LNHDA and CDR2 SQIVND come from the germline V gene (reference sequence). This CDR3 is built from 13 residues. Trimming pared 3 bases from V and 8 bases from J, leaving 8 bases between.

J is TRBJ1-3 and V is TRBV4-3; maybe TRBD1 (6 bases). This CDR3 comprises 15 residues. Trimming removed 4 bases at V and 4 bases at J, with 14 bases between. Per germline, CDR1 LGHNA and CDR2 YSLEER. CDR3 in DNA: TGCGCCAGCAGCCCCTCGAGGACAGCAGGAAACACCATATATTTT. Translated: CASSPSRTAGNTIYF.

The rearrangement joins TRBV6-6 to TRBJ1-6; D is undetermined. V was clipped by 6 bases and J by 0 bases, with 6 bases between them. The CDR3 loop spans 14 amino acids. Germline CDR1 is MNHNY and CDR2 is SVGAGI (reference sequence). CDR3 in DNA: TGTGCCAGCAGCCTACACTCCTATAATTCACCCCTCCACTTT. Its translation: CASSLHSYNSPLHF.

This clone appeared a single time. V and J are TRBV5-1 and TRBJ1-4, with D uncertain. The CDR3 has 13 amino acids. V was clipped by 0 bases and J by 5 bases, with 5 bases between them. Germline loops: CDR1 SGHRS, CDR2 YFSETQ. The CDR3 nucleotides are TGCGCCAGCAGCTTGGACGGCAATGAAAAACTGTTTTTT. Its translation: CASSLDGNEKLFF.

The count of this clone is one. The chain links TRBV6-1 to TRBJ1-4; D unclear. Germline values: CDR1 MNHNS, CDR2 SASEGT. The V gene lost 2 bases and the J gene lost 4 bases, with 11 bases spanning the gap. The CDR3 contains 15 residues. CDR3 loop: CASSENSGGNEKLFF. DNA of the CDR3: TGTGCCAGCAGTGAAAACTCAGGCGGTAATGAAAAACTGTTTTTT.

The genes are TRBV29-1 and TRBJ2-5, with TRBD1 matching over 7 bases. The CDR3 sequence is 14 residues long. Germline CDR1 is SQVTM and CDR2 is ANQGSEA. Trimming took 6 bases from V and 3 from J; bases not matched to a gene: 10. Written as DNA, the CDR3 is TGCAGCGTAGCCCGGGACAGAATTGAAGAGACCCAGTACTTC. Protein sequence: CSVARDRIEETQYF.

V is TRBV19 and J is TRBJ1-2, with a tentative D call TRBD1 (5 bases). The CDR3 is made up of 15 amino acids. Germline loops: CDR1 LNHDA, CDR2 SQIVND (reference sequence). The V end lost 4 bases, the J end lost 5 bases, and 17 bases lay between the germline ends. CDR3: CASSNVGGRGYGYTF. CDR3 nucleotides: TGTGCCAGTAGTAATGTCGGCGGGAGGGGATATGGCTACACCTTC.

This clone has a handful of counts. This chain joins TRBV9 and TRBJ2-5, with D perhaps matching TRBD1 (5 bases). Germline CDR1 is SGDLS and CDR2 is YYNGEE. Trimming cost V 0 bases and J 5 bases, with 8 bases left between them. This CDR3 comprises 13 residues. The CDR3, as DNA: TGTGCCAGCAGCGTAGGGCCAGGGGAGACCCAGTACTTC. Protein: CASSVGPGETQYF.

The CDR3 coding sequence is TGTGCCAGCAGTCCAACGCCGGGGATGAACACTGAAGCTTTCTTT. Translating gives CASSPTPGMNTEAFF. This chain joins TRBV28 and TRBJ1-1; the D is unclear. CDR1 is MDHEN and CDR2 is SYDVKM in the germline V gene. The CDR3 totals 15 residues. The ends were cut back, 5 bases at V and 0 bases at J, with 13 bases in the middle.

This chain links TRBV11-2 with TRBJ2-5; no definite D call. Germline V gene sequence: CDR1 SGHAT, CDR2 FQNNGV. The CDR3 is 14 residues long. Trimming cost V 0 bases and J 5 bases, with 10 bases left between them. CDR3 bases: TGTGCCAGCAGCTTAGATCATCCCCCCGAGACCCAGTACTTC. It yields the protein CASSLDHPPETQYF.

Details on this clone: This sample also contains other DNA sequences that code for the same CDR3. V and J are TRBV7-8 and TRBJ1-1; D unresolved. V was pared by 0 bases and J by 5 bases, with 10 bases between. The CDR3 totals 14 residues. Germline CDR1 and CDR2: SGHVS and FQNEAQ. The CDR3 here is CASSLAGVRTEAFF. In nucleotides, the CDR3 is TGTGCCAGCAGCTTAGCGGGTGTTCGGACTGAAGCTTTCTTT. Drawing the rest from reference TRBV7-8 and TRBJ1-1, the complete variable domain is GAGVSQSPRYKVAKRGQDVALRCDPISGHVSLFWYQQALGQGPEFLTYFQNEAQLDKSGLPSDRFFAERPEGSVSTLKIQRTQQEDSAVYLCASSLAGVRTEAFFGQGTRLTVV.

V usage is TRBV18 and J usage is TRBJ2-7; D possibly corresponds to TRBD2 (5 bases). The CDR3 loop spans 14 amino acids. Germline V CDR1 and CDR2: KGHSH, LQKENI. With 2 bases removed from V and 4 bases from J, the gap between germline ends came to 12 bases. The CDR3 bases are TGTGCCAGCTCACCATCTAGGGCGGGTTACGAGCAGTACTTC. It encodes CASSPSRAGYEQYF.

This clone was found once. The chain carries TRBV7-3 and TRBJ2-1; the D gene is possibly TRBD2 (5 bases). V lost 5 bases and J lost 2, with 10 bases in between. The CDR3 loop spans 14 amino acids. Germline CDR1 SGHTA, CDR2 FQGTGA. CDR3 amino acids: CASSPSGAYNEQFF. The DNA for the CDR3 is TGTGCCAGCAGCCCTTCCGGGGCCTACAATGAGCAGTTCTTC.

The CDR3 here is CASSQEPGLQWGQYF. DNA for the CDR3: TGCGCCAGCAGCCAAGAACCGGGGCTACAATGGGGGCAGTATTTT. This chain connects TRBV4-3 to TRBJ2-3; possibly TRBD1 or TRBD2 for D (5 bases each). There are 15 residues in the CDR3. From germline, CDR1 is LGHNA and CDR2 YSLEER. Trimming removed 0 bases at V and 11 bases at J, with 18 bases between.

This CDR3 reads CASSELGNSGYGYTF. CDR3 bases: TGTGCCAGCAGTGAATTGGGGAATAGTGGGTATGGCTACACCTTC. The rearrangement joins TRBV6-1 to TRBJ1-2; D is ambiguous. Germline assignment: CDR1 MNHNS and CDR2 SASEGT. The CDR3 is made up of 15 amino acids. V was cut by 2 bases and J by 5 bases, with 15 bases left in between.